The 13 T cell receptor beta chains below all came from one sample that was sequenced in a study of technical replicates of blood from a few donors (dated by TCRdb to between 2016 and 2019). The library was generated by the immunoSEQ multiplex PCR assay. TCRdb carries this immuneACCESS record with in-frame sequences only. Its versions omit some clonotypes, under half of them owing to an unresolved V gene in the studies checked, with the rest unexplained. This sample holds 78,000 or so clones; 91% were observed only once. Approximately 0.34% of the sample rests with the top ten. Material: T cells isolated from PBMCs. Receptor source: a human donor in good health. Some clones in this sample may be carry-over from other donors' samples.

This clone was seen only once. This chain joins TRBV11-2 and TRBJ1-3, with 8 bases identical to TRBD1. Germline V gene sequence: CDR1 SGHAT, CDR2 FQNNGV. Trimming took 5 bases from V and 0 from J; bases not matched to a gene: 3. The CDR3 spans 15 residues. The CDR3 region is CASSPGGPSGNTIYF. For the CDR3, the DNA is TGTGCCAGCAGCCCAGGGGGCCCCTCTGGAAACACCATATATTTT.

Here the CDR3 reads CASSLTLTGVTYEQYF. As DNA, the CDR3 is TGTGCCAGCAGCTTAACCTTGACAGGGGTCACCTACGAGCAGTACTTC. This chain links TRBV7-3 with TRBJ2-7; 8 bases fit TRBD1. Germline values: CDR1 SGHTA, CDR2 FQGTGA. This CDR3 is built from 16 residues. V gave up 0 bases and J gave up 2 bases; unmatched junction bases: 6.

The V and J genes are TRBV11-3 and TRBJ2-3; TRBD2 matches 8 bases. This CDR3 is built from 16 residues. Trimming took 3 bases from V and 2 from J; bases not matched to a gene: 7. Germline V gives CDR1 SGHNT, CDR2 YENEEA. The CDR3 loop reads CASSFPERGPTDTQYF. The CDR3 region has the DNA TGTGCCAGCAGCTTTCCCGAGCGGGGGCCCACAGATACGCAGTATTTT. Variable domain in full (rest from reference TRBV11-3 and TRBJ2-3): EAGVVQSPRYKIIEKKQPVAFWCNPISGHNTLYWYLQNLGQGPELLIRYENEEAVDDSQLPKDRFSAERLKGVDSTLKIQPAELGDSAVYLCASSFPERGPTDTQYFGPGTRLTVL.

V and J are TRBV12-5 and TRBJ1-2; 7 bases fit TRBD1. CDR1 is LGHNT, CDR2 FRNRAP, per germline. V dropped 4 bases and J dropped 0; count of bases not matched to a gene: 20. The CDR3 is 20 residues long. DNA for the CDR3: TGTGCTAGTGGTTCCAACAGGGGCCTTCGCCCTCAGCCTACTAACTATGGCTACACCTTC. This sequence encodes CASGSNRGLRPQPTNYGYTF. The whole variable domain, filled in from reference TRBV12-5 and TRBJ1-2, reads DARVTQTPRHKVTEMGQEVTMRCQPILGHNTVFWYRQTMMQGLELLAYFRNRAPLDDSGMPKDRFSAEMPDATLATLKIQPSEPRDSAVYFCASGSNRGLRPQPTNYGYTFGSGTRLTVV.

The chain has TRBV28 and TRBJ1-1; D is perhaps TRBD1 (5 bases). CDR1 and CDR2 (germline): MDHEN, SYDVKM. CDR3 length: 12 residues. V gave up 6 bases and J gave up 5 bases, with 10 bases separating them. The CDR3 DNA reads as TGTGCCAGCAGCGGGGGAACGACTGAAGCTTTCTTT. Protein: CASSGGTTEAFF. Complete variable domain (other parts from reference TRBV28 and TRBJ1-1): DVKVTQSSRYLVKRTGEKVFLECVQDMDHENMFWYRQDPGLGLRLIYFSYDVKMKEKGDIPEGYSVSREKKERFSLILESASTNQTSMYLCASSGGTTEAFFGQGTRLTVV.

This clone was found a few times. V is TRBV2 and J is TRBJ1-3; the D is unclear. The ends were cut back, 2 bases at V and 0 bases at J, with 5 bases in the middle. CDR1 SNHLY and CDR2 FYNNEI come from the germline V gene. The CDR3 has 14 amino acids. DNA of the CDR3: TGTGCCAGCAGTGAAACAAGCTCTGGAAACACCATATATTTT. This gives the protein CASSETSSGNTIYF.

This rearrangement joins TRBV15 to TRBJ2-1, with 11 positions matching TRBD1. Germline V gene data show CDR1 as LNHNV and CDR2 as YYDKDF (reference sequence). The CDR3 is 15 residues long. V shed 3 bases, J shed 5 bases, and the junction held 3 bases outside the gene matches. CDR3 residues: CATSRGQGVHNEQFF. The CDR3 bases are TGTGCCACCAGCAGGGGACAGGGGGTGCACAATGAGCAGTTCTTC.

The chain joins TRBV9 to TRBJ2-2; unclear D gene. CDR1 and CDR2 from the germline V gene are SGDLS and YYNGEE. The CDR3 length is 14 residues. With 0 bases removed from V and 5 bases from J, the gap between germline ends came to 8 bases. The CDR3 is CASSVAIGTGELFF. CDR3 nucleotide sequence: TGTGCCAGCAGCGTAGCTATCGGGACCGGGGAGCTGTTTTTT.

This sequence joins TRBV7-2 and TRBJ1-2, with D uncertain. V lost 4 bases to trimming and J lost 8 bases, with 11 bases between them. CDR3 length: 12 amino acids. The germline CDR1 and CDR2 sequences are SGHTA and FQGNSA. The CDR3 here is CASSYAEGGYTF. The CDR3 DNA is TGTGCCAGCAGCTACGCCGAGGGAGGCTACACCTTC. The whole variable domain, filled in from reference TRBV7-2 and TRBJ1-2, reads GAGVSQSPSNKVTEKGKDVELRCDPISGHTALYWYRQSLGQGLEFLIYFQGNSAPDKSGLPSDRFSAERTGGSVSTLTIQRTQQEDSAVYLCASSYAEGGYTFGSGTRLTVV.

The V gene is TRBV30, the J gene TRBJ2-3, with TRBD2 matching 8 bases. Germline CDR1 and CDR2: GTSNPN and SVGIG (reference sequence). The CDR3 has 15 amino acids. J gave up 3 bases and V 2 bases, and 7 bases lay outside the gene matches. CDR3: CAWSSESGGTDTQYF. DNA for the CDR3: TGTGCCTGGAGTTCTGAAAGCGGGGGTACAGATACGCAGTATTTT. The full variable domain, its missing parts supplied by reference TRBV30 and TRBJ2-3, is SQTIHQWPATLVQPVGSPLSLECTVEGTSNPNLYWYRQAAGRGLQLLFYSVGIGQISSEVPQNLSASRPQDRQFILSSKKLLLSDSGFYLCAWSSESGGTDTQYFGPGTRLTVL.

This clone was recorded only once. This chain links TRBV27 with TRBJ1-5; TRBD1 might be the D (5 bases). This CDR3 contains 15 residues. Per the germline V gene, CDR1 is MNHEY and CDR2 is SMNVEV (reference sequence). V was trimmed by 3 bases and J by 1 base, leaving 10 bases between them. The CDR3: CASSFGGLSNQPQHF. In DNA form, the CDR3 reads TGTGCCAGCAGTTTCGGGGGACTGAGCAATCAGCCCCAGCATTTT.

This chain connects TRBV7-2 to TRBJ2-1, with 9 bases aligning to TRBD2. V dropped 5 bases and J dropped 2; count of bases not matched to a gene: 4. The CDR3 is 15 amino acids. Germline V gives CDR1 SGHTA, CDR2 FQGNSA. For the CDR3, the DNA is TGTGCCAGCAGCCGACTAGCGGAGACCTACAATGAGCAGTTCTTC. It translates to CASSRLAETYNEQFF.

This clone was recorded only once. The genes are TRBV19 and TRBJ2-5; TRBD1 might be the D (6 bases). V was shortened by 11 bases and J by 1 base, with 20 bases between the two germline ends. Germline CDR1 reads LNHDA; CDR2 reads SQIVND (reference sequence). The CDR3 length is 15 residues. The CDR3 sequence is CARFRDTKIQETQYF. CDR3 bases: TGTGCCCGCTTCCGGGACACTAAAATCCAAGAGACCCAGTACTTC. The entire variable domain, with the rest obtained from reference TRBV19 and TRBJ2-5, is as follows: DGGITQSPKYLFRKEGQNVTLSCEQNLNHDAMYWYRQDPGQGLRLIYYSQIVNDFQKGDIAEGYSVSREKKESFPLTVTSAQKNPTAFYLCARFRDTKIQETQYFGPGTRLLVL.